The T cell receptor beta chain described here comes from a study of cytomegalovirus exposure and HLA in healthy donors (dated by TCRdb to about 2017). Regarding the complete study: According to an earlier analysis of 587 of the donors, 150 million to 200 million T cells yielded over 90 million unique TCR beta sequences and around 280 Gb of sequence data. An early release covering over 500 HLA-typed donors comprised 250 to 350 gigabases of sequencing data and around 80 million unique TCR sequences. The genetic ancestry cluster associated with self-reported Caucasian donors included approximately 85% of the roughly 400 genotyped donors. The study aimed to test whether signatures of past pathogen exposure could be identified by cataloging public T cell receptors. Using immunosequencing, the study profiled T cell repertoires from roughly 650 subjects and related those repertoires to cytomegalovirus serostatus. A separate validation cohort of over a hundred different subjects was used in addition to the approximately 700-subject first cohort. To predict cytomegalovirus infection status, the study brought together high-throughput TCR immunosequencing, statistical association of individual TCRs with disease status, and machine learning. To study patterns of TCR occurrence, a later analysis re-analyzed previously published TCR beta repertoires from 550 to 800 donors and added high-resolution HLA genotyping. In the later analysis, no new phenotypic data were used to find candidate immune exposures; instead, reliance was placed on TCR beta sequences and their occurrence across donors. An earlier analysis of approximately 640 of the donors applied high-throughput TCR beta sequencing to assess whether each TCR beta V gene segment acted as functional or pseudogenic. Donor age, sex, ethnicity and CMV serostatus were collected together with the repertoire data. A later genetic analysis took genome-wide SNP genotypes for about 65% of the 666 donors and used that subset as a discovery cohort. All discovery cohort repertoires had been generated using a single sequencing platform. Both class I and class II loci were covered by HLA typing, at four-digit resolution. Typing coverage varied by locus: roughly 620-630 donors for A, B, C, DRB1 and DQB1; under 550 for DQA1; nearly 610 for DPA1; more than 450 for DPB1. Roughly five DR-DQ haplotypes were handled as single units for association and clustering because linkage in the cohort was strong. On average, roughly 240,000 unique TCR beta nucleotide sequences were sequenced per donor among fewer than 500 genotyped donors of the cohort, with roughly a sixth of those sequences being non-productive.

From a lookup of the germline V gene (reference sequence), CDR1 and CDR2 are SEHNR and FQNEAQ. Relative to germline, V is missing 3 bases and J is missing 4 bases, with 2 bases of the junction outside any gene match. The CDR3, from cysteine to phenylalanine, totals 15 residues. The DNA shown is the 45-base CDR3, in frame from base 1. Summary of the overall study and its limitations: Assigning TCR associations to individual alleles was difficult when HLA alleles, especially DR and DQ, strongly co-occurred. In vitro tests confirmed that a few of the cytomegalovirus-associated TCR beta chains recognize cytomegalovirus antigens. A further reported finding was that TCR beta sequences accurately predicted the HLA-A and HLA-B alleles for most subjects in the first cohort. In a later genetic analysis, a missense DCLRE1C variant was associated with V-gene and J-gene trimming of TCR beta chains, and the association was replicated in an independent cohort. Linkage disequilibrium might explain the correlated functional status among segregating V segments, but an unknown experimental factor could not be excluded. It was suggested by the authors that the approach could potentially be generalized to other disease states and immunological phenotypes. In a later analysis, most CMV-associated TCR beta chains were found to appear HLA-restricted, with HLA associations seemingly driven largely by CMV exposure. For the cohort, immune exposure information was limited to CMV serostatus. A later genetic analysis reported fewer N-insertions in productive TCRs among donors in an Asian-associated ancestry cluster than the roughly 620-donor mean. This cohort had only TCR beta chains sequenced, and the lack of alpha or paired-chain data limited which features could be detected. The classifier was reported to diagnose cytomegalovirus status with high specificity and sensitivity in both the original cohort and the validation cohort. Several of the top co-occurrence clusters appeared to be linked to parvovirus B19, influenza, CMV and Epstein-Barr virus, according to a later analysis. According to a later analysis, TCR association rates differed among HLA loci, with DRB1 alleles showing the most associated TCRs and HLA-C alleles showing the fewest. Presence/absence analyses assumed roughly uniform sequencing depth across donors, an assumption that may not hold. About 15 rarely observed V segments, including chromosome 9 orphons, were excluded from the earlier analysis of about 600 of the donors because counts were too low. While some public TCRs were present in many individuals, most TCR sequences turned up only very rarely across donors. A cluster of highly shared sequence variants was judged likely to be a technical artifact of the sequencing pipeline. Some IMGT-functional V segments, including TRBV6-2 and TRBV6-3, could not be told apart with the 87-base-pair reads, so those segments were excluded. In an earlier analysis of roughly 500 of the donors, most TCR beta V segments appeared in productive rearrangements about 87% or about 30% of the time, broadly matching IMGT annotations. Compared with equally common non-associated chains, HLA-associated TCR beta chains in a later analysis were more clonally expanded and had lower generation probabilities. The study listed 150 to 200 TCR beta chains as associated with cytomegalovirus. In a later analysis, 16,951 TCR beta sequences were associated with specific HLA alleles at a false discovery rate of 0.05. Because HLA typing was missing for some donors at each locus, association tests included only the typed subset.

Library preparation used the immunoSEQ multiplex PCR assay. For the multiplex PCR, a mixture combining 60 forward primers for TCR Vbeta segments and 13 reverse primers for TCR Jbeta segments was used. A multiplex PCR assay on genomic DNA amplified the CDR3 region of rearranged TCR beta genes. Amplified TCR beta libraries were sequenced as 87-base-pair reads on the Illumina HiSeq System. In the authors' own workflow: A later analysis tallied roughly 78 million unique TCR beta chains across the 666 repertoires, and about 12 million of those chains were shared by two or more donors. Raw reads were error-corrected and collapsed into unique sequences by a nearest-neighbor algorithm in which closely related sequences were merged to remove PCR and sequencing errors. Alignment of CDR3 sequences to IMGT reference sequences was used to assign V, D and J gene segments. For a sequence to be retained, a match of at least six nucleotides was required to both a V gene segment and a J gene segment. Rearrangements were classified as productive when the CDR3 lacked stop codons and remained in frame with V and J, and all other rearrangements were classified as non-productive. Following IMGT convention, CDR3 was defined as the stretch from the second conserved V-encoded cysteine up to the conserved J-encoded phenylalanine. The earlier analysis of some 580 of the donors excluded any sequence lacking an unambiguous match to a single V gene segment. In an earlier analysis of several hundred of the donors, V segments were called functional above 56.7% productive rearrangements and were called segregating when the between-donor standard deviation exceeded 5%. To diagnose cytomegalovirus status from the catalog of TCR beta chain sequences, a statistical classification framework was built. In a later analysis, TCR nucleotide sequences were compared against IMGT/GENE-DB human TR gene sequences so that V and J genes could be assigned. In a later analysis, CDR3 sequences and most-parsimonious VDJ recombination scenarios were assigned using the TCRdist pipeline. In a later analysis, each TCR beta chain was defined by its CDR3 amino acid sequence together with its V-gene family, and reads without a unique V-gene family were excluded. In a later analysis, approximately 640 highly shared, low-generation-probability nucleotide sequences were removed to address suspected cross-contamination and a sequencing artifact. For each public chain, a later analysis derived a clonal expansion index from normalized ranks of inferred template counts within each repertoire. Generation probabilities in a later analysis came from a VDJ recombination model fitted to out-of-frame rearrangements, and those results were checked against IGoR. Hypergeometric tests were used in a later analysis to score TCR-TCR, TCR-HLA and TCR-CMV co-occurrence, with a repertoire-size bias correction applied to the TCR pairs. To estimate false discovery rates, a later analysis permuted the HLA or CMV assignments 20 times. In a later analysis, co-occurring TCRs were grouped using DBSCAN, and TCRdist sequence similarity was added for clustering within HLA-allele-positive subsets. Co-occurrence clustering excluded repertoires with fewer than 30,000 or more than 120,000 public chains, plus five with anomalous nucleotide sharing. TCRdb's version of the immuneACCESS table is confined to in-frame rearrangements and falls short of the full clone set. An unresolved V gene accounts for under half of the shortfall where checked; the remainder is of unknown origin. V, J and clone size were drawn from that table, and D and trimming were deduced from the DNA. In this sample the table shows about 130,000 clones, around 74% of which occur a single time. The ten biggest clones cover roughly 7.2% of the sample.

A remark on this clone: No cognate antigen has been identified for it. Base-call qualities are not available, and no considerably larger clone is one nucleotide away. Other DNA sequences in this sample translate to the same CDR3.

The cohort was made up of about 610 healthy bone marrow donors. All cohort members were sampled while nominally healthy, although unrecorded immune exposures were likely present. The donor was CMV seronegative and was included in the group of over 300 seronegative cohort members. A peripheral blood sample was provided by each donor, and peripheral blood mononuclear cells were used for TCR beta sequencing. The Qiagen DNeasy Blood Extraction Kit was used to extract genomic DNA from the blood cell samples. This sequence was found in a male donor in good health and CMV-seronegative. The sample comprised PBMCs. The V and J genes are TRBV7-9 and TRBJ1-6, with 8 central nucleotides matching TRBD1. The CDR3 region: CASSFGTGYNSPLHF. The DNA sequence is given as TGTGCCAGCAGCTTTGGGACAGGTTATAATTCACCCCTCCACTTT. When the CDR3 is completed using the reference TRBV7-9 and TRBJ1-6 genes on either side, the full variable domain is DTGVSQNPRHKITKRGQNVTFRCDPISEHNRLYWYRQTLGQGPEFLTYFQNEAQLEKSRLLSDRFSAERPKGSFSTLEIQRTEQGDSAMYLCASSFGTGYNSPLHFGNGTRLTVT.